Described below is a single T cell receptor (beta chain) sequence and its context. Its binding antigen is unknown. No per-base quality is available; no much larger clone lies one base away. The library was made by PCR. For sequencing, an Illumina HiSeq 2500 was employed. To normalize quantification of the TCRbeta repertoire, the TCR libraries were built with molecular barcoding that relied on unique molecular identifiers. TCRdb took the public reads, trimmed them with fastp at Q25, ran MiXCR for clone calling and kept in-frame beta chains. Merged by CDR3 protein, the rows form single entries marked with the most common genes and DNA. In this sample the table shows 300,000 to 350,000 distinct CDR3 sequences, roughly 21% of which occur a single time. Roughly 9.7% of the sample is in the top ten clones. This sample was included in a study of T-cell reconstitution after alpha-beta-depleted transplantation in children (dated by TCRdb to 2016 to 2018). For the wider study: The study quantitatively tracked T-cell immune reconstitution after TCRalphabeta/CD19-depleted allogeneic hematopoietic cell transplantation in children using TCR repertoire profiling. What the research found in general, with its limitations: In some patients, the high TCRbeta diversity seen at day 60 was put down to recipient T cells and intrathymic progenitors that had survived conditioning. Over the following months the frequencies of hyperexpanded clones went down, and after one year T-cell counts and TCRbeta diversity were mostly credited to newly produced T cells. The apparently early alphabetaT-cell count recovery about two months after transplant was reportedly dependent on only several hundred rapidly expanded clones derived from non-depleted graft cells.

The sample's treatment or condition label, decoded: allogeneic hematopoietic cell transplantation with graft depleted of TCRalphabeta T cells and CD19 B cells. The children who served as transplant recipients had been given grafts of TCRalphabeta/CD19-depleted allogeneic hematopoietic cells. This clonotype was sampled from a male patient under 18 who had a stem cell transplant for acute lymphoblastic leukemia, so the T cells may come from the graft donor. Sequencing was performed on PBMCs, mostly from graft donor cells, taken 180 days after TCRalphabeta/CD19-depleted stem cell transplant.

The DNA reads as follows: TGCGCCAGCAGTCAAAGTCGGCCGACAGAAAAACTGTTTTTT. The translation is CASSQSRPTEKLFF. The rearrangement joined TRBV5-1 to TRBJ1-4; the D gene cannot be named for sure. The germline V gene encodes CDR1 SGHRS and CDR2 YFSETQ. V sheds 5 bases and J sheds 8 bases, leaving 16 bases between their ends. The CDR3, from cysteine to phenylalanine, totals 14 residues. Only CDR3 DNA is held: 42 bases, read in frame from base 1.